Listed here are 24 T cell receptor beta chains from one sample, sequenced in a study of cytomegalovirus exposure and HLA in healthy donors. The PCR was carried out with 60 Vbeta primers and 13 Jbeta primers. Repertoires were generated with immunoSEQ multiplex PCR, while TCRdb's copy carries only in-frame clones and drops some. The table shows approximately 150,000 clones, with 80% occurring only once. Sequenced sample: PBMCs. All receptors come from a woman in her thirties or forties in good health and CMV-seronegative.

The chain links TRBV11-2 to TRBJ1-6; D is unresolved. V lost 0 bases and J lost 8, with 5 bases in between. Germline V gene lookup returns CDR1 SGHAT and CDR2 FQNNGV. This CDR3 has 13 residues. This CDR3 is CASSLDQDSPLHF. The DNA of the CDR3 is TGTGCCAGCAGCTTAGATCAGGATTCACCCCTCCACTTT.

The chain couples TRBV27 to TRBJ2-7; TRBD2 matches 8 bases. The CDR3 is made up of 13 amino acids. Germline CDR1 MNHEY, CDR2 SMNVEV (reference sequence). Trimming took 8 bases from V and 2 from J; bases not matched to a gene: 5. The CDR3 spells CASGPGLAYEQYF. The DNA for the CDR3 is TGTGCCAGCGGACCGGGACTAGCCTACGAGCAGTACTTC.

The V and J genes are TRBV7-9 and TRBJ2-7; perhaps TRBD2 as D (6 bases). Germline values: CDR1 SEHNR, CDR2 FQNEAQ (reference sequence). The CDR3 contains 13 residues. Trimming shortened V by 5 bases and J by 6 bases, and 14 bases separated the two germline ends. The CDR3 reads CASSGPGVPEQYF. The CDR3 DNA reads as TGTGCCAGCAGCGGGCCGGGAGTCCCCGAGCAGTACTTC.

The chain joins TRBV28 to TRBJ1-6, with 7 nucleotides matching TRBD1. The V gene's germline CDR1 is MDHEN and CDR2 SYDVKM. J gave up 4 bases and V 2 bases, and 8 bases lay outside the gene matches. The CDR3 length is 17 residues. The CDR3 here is CASSLPRTGLYNSPLHF. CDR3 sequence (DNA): TGTGCCAGCAGTTTACCTCGGACAGGACTATATAATTCACCCCTCCACTTT. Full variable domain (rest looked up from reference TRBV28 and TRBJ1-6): DVKVTQSSRYLVKRTGEKVFLECVQDMDHENMFWYRQDPGLGLRLIYFSYDVKMKEKGDIPEGYSVSREKKERFSLILESASTNQTSMYLCASSLPRTGLYNSPLHFGNGTRLTVT.

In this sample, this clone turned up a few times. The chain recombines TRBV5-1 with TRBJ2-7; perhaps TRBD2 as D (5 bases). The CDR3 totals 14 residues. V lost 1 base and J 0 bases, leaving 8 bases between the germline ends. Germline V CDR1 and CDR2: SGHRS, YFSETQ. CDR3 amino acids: CASSLISGSYEQYF. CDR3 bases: TGCGCCAGCAGCTTGATCAGCGGCTCCTACGAGCAGTACTTC.

The CDR3 loop reads CASSLDYRANFYEQYF. In nucleotides, the CDR3 is TGTGCCAGCAGCTTAGATTACCGAGCTAACTTCTACGAGCAGTACTTC. This sequence joins TRBV11-2 and TRBJ2-5; D uncertain. Gene TRBJ2-7 matches the end of the DNA better, so the J call may be wrong. This CDR3 contains 16 residues. Germline-derived CDR1 and CDR2 are SGHAT and FQNNGV.

Here the CDR3 DNA reads TGCGCCAGCAGAGACCAGGGGGGACAGGGCCGAAATCTCTATGGCTACACCTTC. Protein product: CASRDQGGQGRNLYGYTF. The chain uses TRBV10-2 and TRBJ1-2; TRBD1 aligns across 9 bases. Trimming took 6 bases from V and 4 from J; bases not matched to a gene: 18. The germline CDR1 and CDR2 sequences are WSHSY and SAAADI. This CDR3 comprises 18 residues.

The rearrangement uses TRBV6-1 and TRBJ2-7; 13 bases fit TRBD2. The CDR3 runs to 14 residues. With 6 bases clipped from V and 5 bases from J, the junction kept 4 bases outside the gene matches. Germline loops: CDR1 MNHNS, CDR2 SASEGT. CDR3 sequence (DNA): TGTGCCAGCAGAGTAGGACTAGCGGGGGACGAGCAGTACTTC. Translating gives CASRVGLAGDEQYF.

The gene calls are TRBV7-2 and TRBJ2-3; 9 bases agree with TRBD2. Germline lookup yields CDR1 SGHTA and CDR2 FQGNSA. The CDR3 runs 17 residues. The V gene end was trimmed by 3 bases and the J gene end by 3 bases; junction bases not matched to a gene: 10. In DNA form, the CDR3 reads TGTGCCAGCAGCTTCCGAATGGGACTAGCCGAAACAGATACGCAGTATTTT. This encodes CASSFRMGLAETDTQYF. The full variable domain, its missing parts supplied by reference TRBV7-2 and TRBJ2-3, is GAGVSQSPSNKVTEKGKDVELRCDPISGHTALYWYRQSLGQGLEFLIYFQGNSAPDKSGLPSDRFSAERTGGSVSTLTIQRTQQEDSAVYLCASSFRMGLAETDTQYFGPGTRLTVL.

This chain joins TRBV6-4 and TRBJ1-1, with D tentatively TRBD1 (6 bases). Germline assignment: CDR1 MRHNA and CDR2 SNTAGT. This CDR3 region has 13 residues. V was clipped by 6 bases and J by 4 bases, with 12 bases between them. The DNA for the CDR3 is TGTGCCAGCAGCATCGAACAGGGCACTGAAGCTTTCTTT. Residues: CASSIEQGTEAFF.

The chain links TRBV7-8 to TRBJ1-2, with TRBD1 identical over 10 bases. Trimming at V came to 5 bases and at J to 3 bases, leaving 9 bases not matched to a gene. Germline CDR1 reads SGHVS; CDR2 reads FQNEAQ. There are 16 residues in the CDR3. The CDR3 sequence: CASSIGQGGEDYGYTF. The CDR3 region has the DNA TGTGCCAGCAGCATTGGACAGGGGGGCGAAGACTATGGCTACACCTTC.

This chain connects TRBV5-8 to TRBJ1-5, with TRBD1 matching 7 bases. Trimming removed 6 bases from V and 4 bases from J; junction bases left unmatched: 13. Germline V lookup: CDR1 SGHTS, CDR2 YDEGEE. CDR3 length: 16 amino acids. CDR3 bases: TGTGCCAGCACCAGCCGACAGGGAAATAGGAATCAGCCCCAGCATTTT. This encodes CASTSRQGNRNQPQHF.

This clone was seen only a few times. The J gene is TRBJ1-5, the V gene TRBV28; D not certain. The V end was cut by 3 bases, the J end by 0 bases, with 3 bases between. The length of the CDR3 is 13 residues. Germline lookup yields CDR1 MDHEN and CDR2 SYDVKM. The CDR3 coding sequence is TGTGCCAGCAGTTTTAATAGCAATCAGCCCCAGCATTTT. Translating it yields CASSFNSNQPQHF.

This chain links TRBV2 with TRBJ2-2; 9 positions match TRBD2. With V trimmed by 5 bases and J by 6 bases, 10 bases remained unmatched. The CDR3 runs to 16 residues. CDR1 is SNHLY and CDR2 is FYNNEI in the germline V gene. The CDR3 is CASSFGGGALAGELFF. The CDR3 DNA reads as TGTGCCAGCAGTTTTGGCGGGGGGGCCTTGGCCGGGGAGCTGTTTTTT.

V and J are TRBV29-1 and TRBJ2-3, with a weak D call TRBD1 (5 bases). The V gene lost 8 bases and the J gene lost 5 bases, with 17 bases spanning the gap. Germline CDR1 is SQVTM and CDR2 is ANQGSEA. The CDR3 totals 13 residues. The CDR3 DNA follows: TGCAGCACGAGAAGGGCCGGACAAGATACGCAGTATTTT. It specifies CSTRRAGQDTQYF.

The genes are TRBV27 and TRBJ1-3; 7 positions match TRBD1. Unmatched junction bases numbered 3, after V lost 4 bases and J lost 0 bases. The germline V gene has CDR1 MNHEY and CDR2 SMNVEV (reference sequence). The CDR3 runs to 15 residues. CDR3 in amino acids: CASSSTGDSGNTIYF. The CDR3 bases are TGTGCCAGCAGTTCCACAGGGGACTCTGGAAACACCATATATTTT.

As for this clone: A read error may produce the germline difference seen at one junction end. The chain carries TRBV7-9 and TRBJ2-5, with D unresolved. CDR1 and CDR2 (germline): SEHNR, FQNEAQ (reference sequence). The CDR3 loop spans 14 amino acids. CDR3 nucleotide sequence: TGTTCCAGCAGCTTAGTTGTCCCTGGCGAGACCCAGTACTTC. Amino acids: CSSSLVVPGETQYF.

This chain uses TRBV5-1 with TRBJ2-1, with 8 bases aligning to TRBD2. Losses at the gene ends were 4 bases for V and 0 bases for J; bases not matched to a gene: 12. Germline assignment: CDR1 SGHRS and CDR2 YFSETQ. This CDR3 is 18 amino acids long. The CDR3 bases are TGCGCCAGCAGCCGGGGTCTAGCGGGCCCCGTCTCCTACAATGAGCAGTTCTTC. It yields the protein CASSRGLAGPVSYNEQFF. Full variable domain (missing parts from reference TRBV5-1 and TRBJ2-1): KAGVTQTPRYLIKTRGQQVTLSCSPISGHRSVSWYQQTPGQGLQFLFEYFSETQRNKGNFPGRFSGRQFSNSRSEMNVSTLELGDSALYLCASSRGLAGPVSYNEQFFGPGTRLTVL.

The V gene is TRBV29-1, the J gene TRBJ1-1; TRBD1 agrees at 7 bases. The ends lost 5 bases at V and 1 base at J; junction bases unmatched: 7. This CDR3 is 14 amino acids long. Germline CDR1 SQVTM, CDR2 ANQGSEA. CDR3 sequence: CSVITSGGNTEAFF. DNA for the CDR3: TGCAGCGTTATAACCTCAGGGGGGAACACTGAAGCTTTCTTT.

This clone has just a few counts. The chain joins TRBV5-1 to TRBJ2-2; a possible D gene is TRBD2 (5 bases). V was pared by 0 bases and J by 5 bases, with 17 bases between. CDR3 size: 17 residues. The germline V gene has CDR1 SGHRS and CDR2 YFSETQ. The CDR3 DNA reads TGCGCCAGCAGCTTGGTGGGCAGTATCTGGAGGACCGGGGAGCTGTTTTTT. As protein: CASSLVGSIWRTGELFF. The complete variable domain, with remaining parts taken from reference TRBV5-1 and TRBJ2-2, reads KAGVTQTPRYLIKTRGQQVTLSCSPISGHRSVSWYQQTPGQGLQFLFEYFSETQRNKGNFPGRFSGRQFSNSRSEMNVSTLELGDSALYLCASSLVGSIWRTGELFFGEGSRLTVL.

CDR3 DNA: TGTGCCAGCAGCTTAATGGGGACAGGGGGTCATACAGATACGCAGTATTTT. Translating gives CASSLMGTGGHTDTQYF. The V and J genes are TRBV7-3 and TRBJ2-3, with 11 positions matching TRBD1. J was trimmed by 3 bases and V by 1 base; bases with no gene match: 6. Germline CDR1 and CDR2: SGHTA and FQGTGA. The CDR3 is 17 residues long.

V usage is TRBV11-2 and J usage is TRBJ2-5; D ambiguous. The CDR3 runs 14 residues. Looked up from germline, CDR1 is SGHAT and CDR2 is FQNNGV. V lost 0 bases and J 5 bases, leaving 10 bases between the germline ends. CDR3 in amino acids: CASSLERPGETQYF. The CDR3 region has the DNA TGTGCCAGCAGCTTAGAACGGCCCGGGGAGACCCAGTACTTC.

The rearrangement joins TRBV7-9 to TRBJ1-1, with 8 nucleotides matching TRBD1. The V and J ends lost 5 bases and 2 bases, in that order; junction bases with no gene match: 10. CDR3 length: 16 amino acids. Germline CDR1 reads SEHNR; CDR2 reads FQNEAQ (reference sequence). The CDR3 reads CASSNTRQGQNTEAFF. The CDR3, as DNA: TGTGCCAGCAGCAATACAAGACAGGGGCAAAACACTGAAGCTTTCTTT.

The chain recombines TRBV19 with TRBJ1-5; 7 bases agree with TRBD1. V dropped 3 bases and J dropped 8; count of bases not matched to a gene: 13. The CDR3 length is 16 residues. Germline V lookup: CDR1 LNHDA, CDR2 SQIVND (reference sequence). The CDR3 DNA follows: TGTGCCAGTAGTATTTGGAGGGGGCTTGGGGAAGAGCCCCAGCATTTT. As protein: CASSIWRGLGEEPQHF.